These T cell receptor beta chains were read from a single sample in a study of CD4 T cell repertoires in COVID-19. Libraries were prepared by immunoSEQ multiplex PCR; TCRdb keeps only in-frame clonotypes and omits some of them. This table has tens of thousands of clones, about 80% appearing once. Specimen: CD4+ T cells from peripheral blood, collected after recovery from COVID-19. These receptors were obtained from a human donor who had COVID-19. Both conserved end residues are part of each CDR3. Fields, in order: D gene, V gene, clone size, J gene, CDR3 DNA, CDR3 protein. D genes are given only for firm matches. A clone size is listed for some rows: how often the clone was seen (once, few, many), or a class if it is expanded.

.	TRBV23-1	.	TRBJ2-1	TGCGCCAGCAGTCAGTCGTGGCCCAGGGTCAGCTATGAGCAGTTCTTC	CASSQSWPRVSYEQFF
TRBD1	TRBV6-1	.	TRBJ2-7	TGTGCCAGCAGTGGGTACGCCGGGACAGGGGGAAACGAGCAGTACTTC	CASSGYAGTGGNEQYF
.	TRBV29-1	.	TRBJ1-3	TGCAGCGGCTCGACAGGTGGAAACACCATATATTTT	CSGSTGGNTIYF
TRBD1	TRBV7-8	.	TRBJ2-1	TGTGCCAGCAGCCCCGGGCAGGGGGCGCTTGGGCAGTTCTTC	CASSPGQGALGQFF
.	TRBV5-1	.	TRBJ2-1	TGCGCCAGCAGCCAGGACCGACTCAATGAGCAGTTCTTC	CASSQDRLNEQFF
.	TRBV18	once	TRBJ1-6	TGTGCCAGCTCTTCTGGGGACGCCGGCTCCTATAATTCACCCCTCCACTTT	CASSSGDAGSYNSPLHF
TRBD1	TRBV10-2	.	TRBJ1-1	TGCGCCAGCGGGGGACAGGGACACACTGAAGCTTTCTTT	CASGGQGHTEAFF
.	TRBV20-1	.	TRBJ1-2	TGCAGTGCTAGACAGGGAATGGCGGACACCTTC	CSARQGMADTF
TRBD2	TRBV6-2/TRBV6-3	.	TRBJ2-7	TGTGCCAGCAGTTCGGAACTAGCGGGAGGCTTCAGGTACGAGCAGTACTTC	CASSSELAGGFRYEQYF
.	TRBV6-1	.	TRBJ1-6	TGTGCCAGCAGTGAAGCGCACGGAGGAGGTAATTCACCCCTCCACTTT	CASSEAHGGGNSPLHF
.	TRBV19	.	TRBJ1-2	TGTGCCAGTAGTATTCGGGAAGGCTACACCTTC	CASSIREGYTF
.	TRBV18	.	TRBJ2-5	TGTGCCAGCTCCCCCCCGAAGAACACGGGGGAGACCCAGTACTTC	CASSPPKNTGETQYF
.	TRBV6-5	.	TRBJ1-1	TGTGCCAGCAGGAGAAAACAGCAGAACACTGAAGCTTTCTTT	CASRRKQQNTEAFF
.	TRBV2	.	TRBJ1-1	TGTGCCAGCAGGACACTACTGGGGACTGAAGCTTTCTTT	CASRTLLGTEAFF
.	TRBV14	.	TRBJ2-1	TGTGCCAGCAGTCAACAGGAAATTGAGCAGTTCTTC	CASSQQEIEQFF
TRBD2	TRBV9	.	TRBJ2-1	TGTGCCAGCAGGGCCACCCTAGCGGGATACAATGAGCAGTTCTTC	CASRATLAGYNEQFF
TRBD1	TRBV6-5	.	TRBJ1-2	TGTGCCAGCAGTCGACAGGGCATGGCTAACTATGGCTACACCTTC	CASSRQGMANYGYTF
.	TRBV7-2	.	TRBJ2-1	TGTGCCAGCAGCTTAGCCCGGTCCGGTGAGCAGTTCTTC	CASSLARSGEQFF
.	TRBV7-3	.	TRBJ2-3	TGTGCCAGCAGCTCCGGACCGGGGGAGGGGGCGCAGTATTTT	CASSSGPGEGAQYF
.	TRBV6-5	.	TRBJ1-1	TGTGCCAGCCAACGGGTAGGGGGATACACTGAAGCTTTCTTT	CASQRVGGYTEAFF
.	TRBV28	.	TRBJ1-1	TGTGCCAGCAGTTCCTCCGGGGGCGATAACACTGAAGCTTTCTTT	CASSSSGGDNTEAFF
.	TRBV7-9	.	TRBJ2-7	TGTGCCAGCAGCTTAGATGGGGGAGACGAGCAGTACTTC	CASSLDGGDEQYF
TRBD1	TRBV25-1	.	TRBJ1-2	TGTGCCAGCAGTGTTCGGACAGGGTATTATGGCTACACCTTC	CASSVRTGYYGYTF
.	TRBV19	.	TRBJ2-1	TGTGCCAGTAGTATATCGGTCAATGAGCAGTTCTTC	CASSISVNEQFF
.	TRBV14	few	TRBJ1-1	TGTGCCAGCAGCCCGGCTGGGGTCTCGACGGCTTTCTTT	CASSPAGVSTAFF
.	TRBV2	.	TRBJ2-2	TGTGCCAGCACCGCTGAGGGGACCGGGGAGCTGTTTTTT	CASTAEGTGELFF
TRBD2	TRBV19	.	TRBJ2-5	TGTGCCAGTAGTACCCTGCTGGCGGGGGGGATGGAGACCCAGTACTTC	CASSTLLAGGMETQYF
.	TRBV6-6	.	TRBJ1-2	TGTGCCAGCAGTCCCTTCGGACAGACCTATGGCTACACCTTC	CASSPFGQTYGYTF
.	TRBV9	.	TRBJ2-1	TGTGCCAGCAGCGCCCGGGAGAAGACCTACAATGAGCAGTTCTTC	CASSAREKTYNEQFF
.	TRBV6-5	.	TRBJ2-1	TGTGCCAGCAGTTACATGGGGGGCAAGTTCTTC	CASSYMGGKFF
.	TRBV29-1	once	TRBJ2-1	TGCAGCGTTGATGTGTACAATGAGCAGTTCTTC	CSVDVYNEQFF
TRBD2	TRBV29-1	.	TRBJ2-1	TGCAGCGTTGAAGATCAATGGGAGGGGCAGTTCTTC	CSVEDQWEGQFF
.	TRBV7-2	.	TRBJ1-1	TGTGCCAGCAGCTTAGAGGGGAGGAGAACTGAAGCTTTCTTT	CASSLEGRRTEAFF
TRBD1	TRBV6-6	.	TRBJ1-2	TGTGCCAGCAGTACAGGGGCGAGCGGTGGCTACACCTTC	CASSTGASGGYTF
TRBD1	TRBV2	.	TRBJ1-2	TGTGCCAGTGGGGGGACAGGGGGCAGATATGGCTACACCTTC	CASGGTGGRYGYTF
TRBD1	TRBV29-1	.	TRBJ2-1	TGCAGCGTTGCCGGGACAGGCACCTACAATGAGCAGTTCTTC	CSVAGTGTYNEQFF
TRBD1	TRBV19	.	TRBJ1-6	TGTGCCAGTACCAGACCGACAGGGGGTAATTCACCCCTCCACTTT	CASTRPTGGNSPLHF
.	TRBV5-5	.	TRBJ1-3	TGTGCCAGCAGCTCAGAACTTTTTGGAAACACCATATATTTT	CASSSELFGNTIYF
.	TRBV5-1	.	TRBJ2-5	TGCGCCAGCAGCTTGGCCCTGGACCCCCAGGAGACCCAGTACTTC	CASSLALDPQETQYF
.	TRBV6-1	.	TRBJ1-5	TGTGCCAGCAGTGAGCAAGGGGCCCAGAGCAATCAGCCCCAGCATTTT	CASSEQGAQSNQPQHF
.	TRBV7-8	.	TRBJ2-7	TGTGCCTGCCAGTCGGCAGGGAGTACCCACGAGCAGTACTTC	CACQSAGSTHEQYF
.	TRBV27	.	TRBJ1-4	TGTGCCAGCAGTTTCACTAAACAGCTGGGGCGGAGAGAAAAACTGTTTTTT	CASSFTKQLGRREKLFF
TRBD1	TRBV7-3	.	TRBJ1-6	TGTGCCAGCAGCTTAAAGGGGGCGAGGAATTCACCCCTCCACTTT	CASSLKGARNSPLHF
.	TRBV30	.	TRBJ2-1	TGTGCCTGGAAGAGGCAGGGGTTTGATGAGCAGTTCTTC	CAWKRQGFDEQFF